This T cell receptor beta chain was sequenced in a study of regulatory T cells in long-lasting Graves disease. From germline, CDR1 is SEHNR and CDR2 FQNEAQ (reference sequence). V gave up 5 bases and J gave up 5 bases, with 24 bases separating them. This CDR3 contains 18 residues. Regarding time point: newly diagnosed GD, antithyroid drugs for less than 3 months. With RNA extracted from PBMCs as input, the TCR library was made. This clonotype was seen at least ten times. According to the study, TCR beta libraries were built with iRepertoire HTBI primers and CDR3-region Arm-PCR. TCRdb used MiXCR to reprocess the multiplex PCR reads, holding one entry per CDR3 protein. Altogether over 300,000 distinct CDR3 sequences are present, 15% to 18% being singletons, with the ten largest covering over 20%.

The sequences come from peripheral blood mononuclear cells (PBMCs), collected at new diagnosis, from a patient treated with antithyroid drugs. This chain joins TRBV7-9 and TRBJ2-2; D may be TRBD1 or TRBD2 (5 bases each). This sequence originates from a female donor with Graves disease. The CDR3 is CASSTRRGAILGTGELFF. The CDR3 coding sequence is TGTGCCAGCAGCACCCGAAGAGGGGCTATACTGGGGACCGGGGAGCTGTTTTTT.